The 19 T cell receptor beta chains in this list originate from one sample, sequenced in a study of OX40 agonist ivuxolimab in advanced cancers. TCRdb's copy holds only in-frame clones and misses some; the assay was immunoSEQ multiplex PCR. Counted here are 50,000 to 70,000 clones, 70% to 90% occurring once; the ten biggest clones make up roughly 3.1%. The material sequenced was CD4+ or CD8+ T cells sorted from blood, taken in a trial of the OX40 agonist ivuxolimab. The receptor set was obtained from an adult with an advanced solid tumor such as melanoma, head and neck, liver or kidney cancer.

This clone occurred a few times. The chain links TRBV4-3 to TRBJ2-1; maybe TRBD2 (5 bases). CDR3 length: 13 residues. Trimming removed 6 bases from V and 2 bases from J, with 8 bases in between. Germline V CDR1 and CDR2: LGHNA, YSLEER. CDR3: CASSFGTYNEQFF. The CDR3, as DNA: TGCGCCAGCAGTTTCGGGACCTACAATGAGCAGTTCTTC.

This clone appeared a few times. This chain uses TRBV6-6 with TRBJ2-1; unclear D gene. CDR3 length: 13 amino acids. Per germline, CDR1 MNHNY and CDR2 SVGAGI (reference sequence). V was clipped by 7 bases and J by 0 bases, with 7 bases between them. The DNA of the CDR3 is TGTGCCAGCACTCCAATCTCCTACAATGAGCAGTTCTTC. Protein sequence: CASTPISYNEQFF.

J is TRBJ1-4 and V is TRBV28, with 8 bases matching TRBD1. The CDR3 is 14 amino acids. The V gene end was trimmed by 6 bases and the J gene end by 4 bases; junction bases not matched to a gene: 4. Germline CDR1 reads MDHEN; CDR2 reads SYDVKM. CDR3 region: CASRDREFNEKLFF. The CDR3 DNA is TGTGCCAGCAGGGACAGGGAATTTAATGAAAAACTGTTTTTT.

The chain combines TRBV5-5 with TRBJ1-6; D may be TRBD1 (5 bases). The V and J ends lost 4 bases and 2 bases respectively, with 19 bases between them. The CDR3 loop spans 18 amino acids. Per the germline V gene, CDR1 is SGHKS and CDR2 is YYEKEE (reference sequence). CDR3: CASSTRDGGTTYNSPLHF. The CDR3 DNA follows: TGTGCCAGCAGCACCCGGGACGGGGGGACGACCTATAATTCACCCCTCCACTTT.

This rearrangement joins TRBV7-2 to TRBJ2-3; D not certain. Trimming shortened V by 0 bases and J by 5 bases, and 0 bases separated the two germline ends. Germline V gene data show CDR1 as SGHTA and CDR2 as FQGNSA. CDR3 length: 11 amino acids. In nucleotides, the CDR3 is TGTGCCAGCAGCTTAGCAGATACGCAGTATTTT. Translating it yields CASSLADTQYF.

In this sample, this clone turned up a few times. V is TRBV7-2 and J is TRBJ2-1; the match to TRBD2 covers 7 bases. CDR3 length: 15 residues. The V gene end was trimmed by 7 bases and the J gene end by 2 bases; junction bases not matched to a gene: 8. Germline V CDR1 and CDR2: SGHTA, FQGNSA. For the CDR3, the DNA is TGTGCCAGCACTACCGGTGGGGGGGCCTACAATGAGCAGTTCTTC. Translating it yields CASTTGGGAYNEQFF.

V and J are TRBV5-1 and TRBJ2-3; D not certain. Germline V gene data show CDR1 as SGHRS and CDR2 as YFSETQ. This CDR3 is 13 amino acids long. Between the trimmed V and J ends, which lost 4 bases and 4 bases, there was a span of 10 bases. This CDR3 reads CASSPTGADTQYF. The CDR3 coding sequence is TGCGCCAGCAGCCCCACCGGAGCAGATACGCAGTATTTT.

This chain joins TRBV6-5 and TRBJ2-7; either TRBD1 or TRBD2 may fit D (5 bases each). Germline CDR1 MNHEY, CDR2 SVGAGI. The CDR3 has 15 residues. Trimming took off 6 bases at V and 2 bases at J, with 17 bases between the two ends. CDR3 sequence reads: CASRRTGTGTYEQYF. CDR3 nucleotides: TGTGCCAGCAGACGGACCGGGACGGGAACCTACGAGCAGTACTTC.

In this sample, this clone turned up a few times. The genes are TRBV4-1 and TRBJ1-4; 7 bases align to TRBD1. Germline V gives CDR1 MGHRA, CDR2 YSYEKL. With V trimmed by 0 bases and J by 7 bases, 5 bases remained unmatched. This CDR3 has 15 residues. The CDR3 loop reads CASSQDHRGGEKLFF. In DNA, the CDR3 is TGCGCCAGCAGCCAAGACCACAGGGGAGGTGAAAAACTGTTTTTT.

The rearrangement uses TRBV7-3 and TRBJ2-1, with 8 bases identical to TRBD2. Germline-derived CDR1 and CDR2 are SGHTA and FQGTGA. V trimming: 2 bases; J trimming: 8 bases; junction bases outside the gene matches: 8. The CDR3 covers 15 residues. The CDR3 loop is CASSLDRGGNDEQFF. Here the CDR3 DNA reads TGTGCCAGCAGCTTAGATCGCGGGGGGAACGATGAGCAGTTCTTC.

The genes are TRBV11-3 and TRBJ2-2; the D is unclear. Trimming removed 1 base from V and 6 bases from J, with 9 bases in between. Germline values: CDR1 SGHNT, CDR2 YENEEA. This CDR3 spans 14 amino acids. The DNA for the CDR3 is TGTGCCAGCAGCTTAGGGGTTTTCGCCGGGGAGCTGTTTTTT. Its translation is CASSLGVFAGELFF.

The gene calls are TRBV5-4 and TRBJ2-7; D might be TRBD2 (7 bases). Germline CDR1 SGHNT, CDR2 YYREEE (reference sequence). V was cut by 4 bases and J by 0 bases, with 11 bases left in between. The CDR3 runs to 14 residues. CDR3 sequence reads: CASSPGGASYEQYF. The CDR3 region has the DNA TGTGCCAGCAGCCCTGGGGGGGCCTCCTACGAGCAGTACTTC. The full variable domain, its missing parts supplied by reference TRBV5-4 and TRBJ2-7, is ETGVTQSPTHLIKTRGQQVTLRCSSQSGHNTVSWYQQALGQGPQFIFQYYREEENGRGNFPPRFSGLQFPNYSSELNVNALELDDSALYLCASSPGGASYEQYFGPGTRLTVT.

The chain couples TRBV5-5 to TRBJ2-7, with 10 bases identical to TRBD1. Germline V gene lookup returns CDR1 SGHKS and CDR2 YYEKEE (reference sequence). This CDR3 spans 14 amino acids. V lost 4 bases to trimming and J lost 4 bases; unmatched junction nucleotides: 5. Here the CDR3 reads CASSRDRGAYEQYF. The CDR3 DNA is TGTGCCAGCAGCAGGGACAGGGGAGCGTACGAGCAGTACTTC.

The rearrangement uses TRBV27 and TRBJ2-7; 7 positions match TRBD2. The CDR3 covers 15 residues. Looked up from germline, CDR1 is MNHEY and CDR2 is SMNVEV (reference sequence). V lost 4 bases, J lost 0 bases, and 6 bases stayed unmatched. The CDR3 bases are TGTGCCAGCAGTTCCCTAGGGGAGGGCTCCTACGAGCAGTACTTC. Protein: CASSSLGEGSYEQYF.

This clone was counted only a few times. In DNA, the CDR3 is TGTGCCTGGAACCGGGACACGAACACTGAAGCTTTCTTT. Protein sequence: CAWNRDTNTEAFF. The chain recombines TRBV30 with TRBJ1-1, with D tentatively TRBD1 (6 bases). The germline V gene encodes CDR1 GTSNPN and CDR2 SVGIG (reference sequence). CDR3 length equals 13 residues. Trimming pared 4 bases from V and 1 base from J, leaving 10 bases between. Drawing the rest from reference TRBV30 and TRBJ1-1, the complete variable domain is SQTIHQWPATLVQPVGSPLSLECTVEGTSNPNLYWYRQAAGRGLQLLFYSVGIGQISSEVPQNLSASRPQDRQFILSSKKLLLSDSGFYLCAWNRDTNTEAFFGQGTRLTVV.

V is TRBV11-3 and J is TRBJ1-5; unclear D gene. CDR3 length: 14 residues. V was trimmed by 4 bases and J by 1 base, leaving 8 bases between them. Per the germline V gene, CDR1 is SGHNT and CDR2 is YENEEA. Here the CDR3 reads CASSSWTSNQPQHF. In DNA, the CDR3 is TGTGCCAGCAGCTCCTGGACCAGCAATCAGCCCCAGCATTTT.

This clone was detected only once. The chain is built from TRBV20-1 and TRBJ2-3; maybe TRBD1 (5 bases). The CDR3 extends over 11 amino acids. Germline CDR1 DFQATT, CDR2 SNEGSKA (reference sequence). V lost 5 bases, J lost 6 bases, and 9 bases lay in between. Written as DNA, the CDR3 is TGCAGTGCTCGCCCAGGGGATACGCAGTATTTT. Residues: CSARPGDTQYF.

The rearrangement joins TRBV21-1 to TRBJ1-4. TRBV21-1 is termed a pseudogene. The CDR3 runs to 16 residues. In DNA, the CDR3 is TGTGCCAGCAGCACGCCGGCCAGCCCCTCTAATGAAAAACTGTTTTTT. This codes for CASSTPASPSNEKLFF.

This clone was found many times. The gene calls are TRBV19 and TRBJ1-2, with 7 bases fitting TRBD1. V gave up 3 bases and J gave up 4 bases; unmatched junction bases: 2. The CDR3 loop spans 13 amino acids. From germline, CDR1 is LNHDA and CDR2 SQIVND (reference sequence). CDR3 in amino acids: CASSIGQVYGYTF. As DNA, the CDR3 is TGTGCCAGTAGTATTGGACAGGTCTATGGCTACACCTTC. Filled out from reference TRBV19 and TRBJ1-2, the complete variable domain reads DGGITQSPKYLFRKEGQNVTLSCEQNLNHDAMYWYRQDPGQGLRLIYYSQIVNDFQKGDIAEGYSVSREKKESFPLTVTSAQKNPTAFYLCASSIGQVYGYTFGSGTRLTVV.